Presented here are 3 T cell receptor beta chains from one specimen sequenced in a study of control samples from healthy donors and cancer patients. Here immunoSEQ multiplex PCR was the method, and the copy in TCRdb shows in-frame clones only, minus some. The repertoire includes about 140,000 clones, about 88% of them detected once, and 8% to 9.5% sits in the top ten. The source material was blood. All receptors derive from a woman aged 25 to 39 in good health.

The chain employs TRBV5-4 and TRBJ1-2; maybe TRBD1 (6 bases). Germline V gene lookup returns CDR1 SGHNT and CDR2 YYREEE (reference sequence). The CDR3 runs to 16 residues. The V end lost 0 bases, the J end lost 4 bases, and 16 bases lay between the germline ends. CDR3 in amino acids: CASSLVIRQGSYGYTF. Written as DNA, the CDR3 is TGTGCCAGCAGCTTGGTCATCCGTCAGGGGAGCTATGGCTACACCTTC.

This clone has just one count. The CDR3 bases are TGCGCCAGCCAGGGGTTGGATGAAAAACTGTTTTTT. Protein: CASQGLDEKLFF. The J gene is TRBJ1-4, the V gene TRBV5-1, with D perhaps matching TRBD1 (6 bases). Trimming left V 7 bases short and J 6 bases short, with 10 bases between. The CDR3 has 12 residues. Germline loops: CDR1 SGHRS, CDR2 YFSETQ.

The gene calls are TRBV6-2 or TRBV6-3 and TRBJ2-3; 10 nucleotides align to TRBD2. This CDR3 spans 16 amino acids. From germline, CDR1 is MNHEY and CDR2 SVGEGT. The V segment lost 2 bases and the J segment 9 bases; nucleotides outside the gene matches: 11. Here the CDR3 DNA reads TGTGCCAGCAGTTACAAGAAGCGGGAGGGCCAGACGACGCAGTATTTT. Translating it yields CASSYKKREGQTTQYF.